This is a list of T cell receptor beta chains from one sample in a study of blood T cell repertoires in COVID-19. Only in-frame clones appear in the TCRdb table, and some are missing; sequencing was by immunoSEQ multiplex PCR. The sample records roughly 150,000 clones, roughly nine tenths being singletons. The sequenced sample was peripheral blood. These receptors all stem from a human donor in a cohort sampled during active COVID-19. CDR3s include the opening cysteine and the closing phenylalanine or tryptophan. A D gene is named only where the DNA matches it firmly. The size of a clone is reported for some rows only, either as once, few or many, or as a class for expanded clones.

TGTGCCAGCAGTCAGGGTTTCAACACCATATATTTT	CASSQGFNTIYF	TRBJ1-3	TRBV6-5	NA	NA
TGTGCCAGCAGCCAAGTCCGGAACACTGAAGCTTTCTTT	CASSQVRNTEAFF	TRBJ1-1	TRBV3-1/TRBV3-2	NA	NA
TGTGCCACCTTAACACGGACAGGAACGCACTACGAGCAGTACTTC	CATLTRTGTHYEQYF	TRBJ2-7	TRBV15	NA	TRBD1
TGTGCCAGCAGTGAAGAACGGTTCGATGAGCAGTTCTTC	CASSEERFDEQFF	TRBJ2-1	TRBV2	NA	NA
TGTGCCAGCAGTTCTGCGACAGGGGACCTCCGCATCGGTATTCAGTACTTC	CASSSATGDLRIGIQYF	TRBJ2-4	TRBV28	NA	TRBD1
TGTGCCAGCAGCCGAAGCGGGTTTCCCTACGAGCAGTACTTC	CASSRSGFPYEQYF	TRBJ2-7	TRBV28	NA	NA
TGTGCCAGTAGTCCCATGGGAGGGAACACTGAAGCTTTCTTT	CASSPMGGNTEAFF	TRBJ1-1	TRBV19	NA	NA
TGTGCCAGCAGTGAAGCGCGGATTACTCGGCCCCAGCATTTT	CASSEARITRPQHF	TRBJ1-5	TRBV6-1	NA	NA
TGTGCCAGCAGCCCGGGGGAGGCCCAGCATTTT	CASSPGEAQHF	TRBJ1-5	TRBV7-2	NA	NA
TGTGCCAGCAGCTTAGGCGGGGGGCGGGATACGCAGTATTTT	CASSLGGGRDTQYF	TRBJ2-3	TRBV11-3	NA	TRBD2
TGCGCCAGCAGCTTCGGTCTAGCGGGGTTGAGCTCCTACAATGAGCAGTTCTTC	CASSFGLAGLSSYNEQFF	TRBJ2-1	TRBV5-1	NA	TRBD2
TGTGCCAGCAGCTTAGGGGGACAGGGGGACCAGCCCCAGCATTTT	CASSLGGQGDQPQHF	TRBJ1-5	TRBV11-2	NA	TRBD1
TGTGCCAGCAGTTTACAGGCACCCTATGGCTACACCTTC	CASSLQAPYGYTF	TRBJ1-2	TRBV6-2/TRBV6-3	NA	NA
TGTGCCAGCAGCCAGGGGACAGATAGCAATCAGCCCCAGCATTTT	CASSQGTDSNQPQHF	TRBJ1-5	TRBV3-1/TRBV3-2	NA	TRBD1
TGTGCCAGCAGTCCCCTGCGGACTGTGAACACTGAAGCTTTCTTT	CASSPLRTVNTEAFF	TRBJ1-1	TRBV5-4	once	NA
TGTGCCAGCAGCATACAGGGGGCGGAAGTGGATACGCAGTATTTT	CASSIQGAEVDTQYF	TRBJ2-3	TRBV6-5	NA	TRBD1
TGTGCCAGCGCTAGGGAGGGGGTGGCGAACACTGAAGCTTTCTTT	CASAREGVANTEAFF	TRBJ1-1	TRBV7-8	NA	NA
TGTGCCAGCAGCTCGGGACTAGTAGGCTCCTACAATGAGCAGTTCTTC	CASSSGLVGSYNEQFF	TRBJ2-1	TRBV7-3	NA	TRBD2